The 8 T cell receptor beta chains reported below all come from one sample, sequenced in a study of blood T cell repertoires in COVID-19. Assay: immunoSEQ multiplex PCR; the TCRdb copy retains only in-frame clones and omits some. The table records 50,000 or so clones, 82% of them present only once. Sequencing used peripheral blood. The receptor source for this set is a man older than 75 with COVID-19, enrolled during active disease.

This sequence joins TRBV7-2 and TRBJ1-2; D uncertain. CDR1 and CDR2 from the germline V gene are SGHTA and FQGNSA. Trimming took 3 bases from V and 0 from J, leaving 14 bases between them. This CDR3 region has 16 residues. The CDR3 DNA reads as TGTGCCAGCAGCTTCGTCGGTGGCAGGTCTAACTATGGCTACACCTTC. The encoded protein is CASSFVGGRSNYGYTF.

This rearrangement joins TRBV9 to TRBJ2-1; 7 nucleotides match TRBD1. Trimming removed 3 bases from V and 0 bases from J; junction bases left unmatched: 24. Germline CDR1 and CDR2: SGDLS and YYNGEE. CDR3 size: 22 residues. This CDR3 is CASSARDSRISSTISSYNEQFF. DNA of the CDR3: TGTGCCAGCAGCGCGAGGGACAGTAGAATTTCTTCTACGATTTCCTCCTACAATGAGCAGTTCTTC.

J is TRBJ1-1 and V is TRBV19, with D perhaps matching TRBD1 (5 bases). Germline V gene sequence: CDR1 LNHDA, CDR2 SQIVND (reference sequence). V was trimmed by 11 bases and J by 0 bases, leaving 13 bases between them. This CDR3 contains 13 residues. DNA for the CDR3: TGTGCCGTCTCAGGGAGGCTGAACACTGAAGCTTTCTTT. This codes for CAVSGRLNTEAFF.

This clone was recorded once. The V gene is TRBV5-5, the J gene TRBJ1-5; 8 bases are shared with TRBD1. J was trimmed by 6 bases and V by 6 bases; bases with no gene match: 11. The CDR3 extends over 15 amino acids. Germline loops: CDR1 SGHKS, CDR2 YYEKEE (reference sequence). CDR3 nucleotide sequence: TGTGCCAGCACCATAGGGCCAGGGGGCGGTCAGCCCCAGCATTTT. Translating it yields CASTIGPGGGQPQHF.

The CDR3 DNA reads TGCGCCAGCAGCCCCCCCGGGACAGGGGTTGGCGGCACCATATATTTT. Translated: CASSPPGTGVGGTIYF. This chain joins TRBV5-1 and TRBJ1-3; 10 nucleotides align to TRBD1. CDR3 length equals 16 residues. Trimming took 4 bases from V and 9 from J; bases not matched to a gene: 13. The germline V gene has CDR1 SGHRS and CDR2 YFSETQ.

This chain links TRBV11-2 with TRBJ1-4, with D hard to call. Germline-derived CDR1 and CDR2 are SGHAT and FQNNGV. Deletions cut 6 bases from V and 2 bases from J, with 7 bases between. The CDR3 covers 13 residues. For the CDR3, the DNA is TGTGCCAGCAGGGCGGGCACTAATGAAAAACTGTTTTTT. Residues: CASRAGTNEKLFF. Based on the CDR3 plus reference TRBV11-2 and TRBJ1-4, the full variable domain is EAGVAQSPRYKIIEKRQSVAFWCNPISGHATLYWYQQILGQGPKLLIQFQNNGVVDDSQLPKDRFSAERLKGVDSTLKIQPAKLEDSAVYLCASRAGTNEKLFFGSGTQLSVL.

This clone rates as medium-sized (0.01 to 0.1%). The CDR3 nucleotides read TGTGCCAGCAGCGGGACAGGGGGCTCGAGGCAGCCCCAGCATTTT. This gives the protein CASSGTGGSRQPQHF. This chain connects TRBV2 to TRBJ1-5; 12 bases map to TRBD1. The germline CDR1 and CDR2 sequences are SNHLY and FYNNEI. V was pared by 6 bases and J by 7 bases, with 7 bases of the junction left unmatched. The CDR3 runs to 15 residues.

This clone occurred once. The CDR3 DNA sequence: TGTGCCAGTAGTATAACGCCCGCCCCAGGATATGAGCAGTTCTTC. It codes for CASSITPAPGYEQFF. The J gene is TRBJ2-1, the V gene TRBV19; D remains unclear. CDR1 and CDR2 (germline): LNHDA, SQIVND (reference sequence). This CDR3 has 15 amino acids. Trimming removed 2 bases from V and 8 bases from J, with 16 bases in between.